Each of the 23 T cell receptor beta chains below was sequenced from the same sample in a study of CD8+CD57+ T cells in acquired aplastic anemia (dated by TCRdb to 2016 to 2018). Flow cytometry had shown CD8+CD57+ cell expansion in the patients selected for sequencing. Data came from an Illumina HiSeq 2000. TCR beta VDJ combination and CDR3 sequence profiling used genomic DNA as the template. TCRdb handled the public reads itself, with Q25 trimming in fastp and clone calling in MiXCR, and kept productive beta chains. Rows with a matching CDR3 protein are joined into one entry that keeps the most common DNA and genes. This sample gives 95,000 to 150,000 distinct CDR3 sequences in total; under 60% of them show up just once. The top ten hold approximately 28% of the sample. The sequencing input was sorted CD4+, CD8+, or CD8+CD57+ T cells (not recorded which) from PBMCs. The receptor set was obtained from a human donor with aplastic anemia.

This clonotype was observed many times. CDR3 DNA: TGTGCCAGCAGTTACTCCCGCAAAAATCAGCCCCAGCATTTT. Protein product: CASSYSRKNQPQHF. V is TRBV6-5 and J is TRBJ1-5; no clear D. The CDR3 runs to 14 residues. V gave up 0 bases and J gave up 4 bases, with 7 bases separating them. CDR1 is MNHEY, CDR2 SVGAGI, per germline.

This clonotype was counted many times. The rearrangement uses TRBV4-3 and TRBJ2-7; no firm D call. Germline loops: CDR1 LGHNA, CDR2 YSLEER. The V and J ends lost 1 base and 3 bases respectively, with 25 bases between them. The CDR3 spans 19 residues. The CDR3: CASSQGLGTDGPTGYEQYF. Here the CDR3 DNA reads TGCGCCAGCAGCCAAGGGTTGGGTACGGACGGGCCCACTGGCTACGAGCAGTACTTC.

CDR3 protein: CASSLVRGARGYTF. The CDR3 DNA follows: TGTGCCAGCAGCTTAGTGAGGGGGGCGCGTGGCTACACCTTC. The chain is built from TRBV13 and TRBJ1-2, with D tentatively TRBD1 (6 bases). The length of the CDR3 is 14 residues. The germline V gene encodes CDR1 PRHDT and CDR2 FYEKMQ (reference sequence). Trimming shortened V by 1 base and J by 7 bases, and 13 bases separated the two germline ends.

This clonotype was observed a handful of times. The chain joins TRBV29-1 to TRBJ2-3; the match to TRBD2 covers 8 bases. Germline V CDR1 and CDR2: SQVTM, ANQGSEA. The CDR3 is 13 residues long. Trimming cost V 5 bases and J 1 base; bases outside gene matches: 2. Here the CDR3 reads CSVRRGGTDTQYF. CDR3 sequence (DNA): TGCAGCGTTCGGCGGGGGGGCACAGATACGCAGTATTTT.

The rearrangement uses TRBV2 and TRBJ1-1; D gene uncertain. Germline lookup yields CDR1 SNHLY and CDR2 FYNNEI. Trimming took 7 bases from V and 1 from J, leaving 7 bases between them. The CDR3 runs 12 residues. The CDR3 DNA sequence: TGTGCCAGCACCCTGGCGAACACTGAAGCTTTCTTT. Translation: CASTLANTEAFF.

This sequence joins TRBV2 and TRBJ2-2, with D maybe TRBD2 (7 bases). The CDR3 has 14 residues. V lost 9 bases to trimming and J lost 4 bases, with 15 bases between them. CDR1 is SNHLY, CDR2 FYNNEI, per germline. DNA for the CDR3: TGTGCCAGTCCCGGGGGGCTTACCACCGGGGAGCTGTTTTTT. This encodes CASPGGLTTGELFF.

The chain employs TRBV7-3 and TRBJ2-1; 8 nucleotides match TRBD2. Losses at the gene ends were 2 bases for V and 6 bases for J; bases not matched to a gene: 6. This CDR3 contains 15 residues. Germline V lookup: CDR1 SGHTA, CDR2 FQGTGA. DNA of the CDR3: TGTGCCAGCAGCTTAGGTGCTAGCGGGCTCAATGAGCAGTTCTTC. Translating gives CASSLGASGLNEQFF.

The J gene is TRBJ2-7, the V gene TRBV2; D may correspond to TRBD1 or TRBD2 (5 bases each). CDR1 and CDR2 (germline): SNHLY, FYNNEI. Trimming took off 7 bases at V and 5 bases at J, with 15 bases between the two ends. The CDR3 is 13 amino acids. CDR3 residues: CASKTGPRDEQYF. CDR3 sequence (DNA): TGTGCCAGCAAGACGGGACCCCGAGACGAGCAGTACTTC. Full variable domain (missing parts from reference TRBV2 and TRBJ2-7): EPEVTQTPSHQVTQMGQEVILRCVPISNHLYFYWYRQILGQKVEFLVSFYNNEISEKSEIFDDQFSVERPDGSNFTLKIRSTKLEDSAMYFCASKTGPRDEQYFGPGTRLTVT.

A remark on this clonotype: One end of the junction does not line up with germline, which may come from a read error. The genes are TRBV5-1 and TRBJ2-2, with 7 bases identical to TRBD2. CDR1 and CDR2 (germline): SGHRS, YFSETQ. The CDR3 loop spans 16 amino acids. CDR3 bases: TGCGCCAGCAGCTTGCGGGGGGTGGCGGACACCGGGGAGCTGCTTTTT. Residues: CASSLRGVADTGELLF.

The J gene is TRBJ2-7, the V gene TRBV19; D possibly corresponds to TRBD2 (6 bases). V lost 3 bases and J lost 3, with 15 bases in between. CDR1 LNHDA and CDR2 SQIVND come from the germline V gene (reference sequence). This CDR3 contains 15 residues. The CDR3 DNA sequence: TGTGCCAGTAGTATTGGCGGGACGGCAAACTACGAGCAGTACTTC. Protein sequence: CASSIGGTANYEQYF.

This chain links TRBV20-1 with TRBJ2-7; possibly TRBD1 for D (6 bases). Germline CDR1 DFQATT, CDR2 SNEGSKA (reference sequence). This CDR3 has 14 residues. V was trimmed by 6 bases and J by 3 bases, leaving 18 bases between them. CDR3 DNA sequence: TGCAGTGCGACCGGACAACCAGGGGTCTACGAGCAGTACTTC. Translated, it gives CSATGQPGVYEQYF.

The rearrangement joins TRBV2 to TRBJ2-7; D remains unclear. Germline V gene lookup returns CDR1 SNHLY and CDR2 FYNNEI. The CDR3 consists of 14 residues. Trimming removed 5 bases at V and 3 bases at J, with 14 bases between. The chain's CDR3 is CASSSLASSYEQYF. For the CDR3, the DNA is TGTGCCAGCAGTTCCCTTGCCTCCAGCTACGAGCAGTACTTC.

This clonotype has only one observation. This rearrangement joins TRBV5-1 to TRBJ2-7; D may be TRBD1 (6 bases). In germline, CDR1 is SGHRS, CDR2 YFSETQ. Trimming cost V 6 bases and J 0 bases, with 13 bases left between them. CDR3 length equals 14 residues. Written as DNA, the CDR3 is TGCGCCAGCACCCCGGACAGCATCTCCTACGAGCAGTACTTC. Translated: CASTPDSISYEQYF.

This rearrangement joins TRBV19 to TRBJ1-3; the match to TRBD1 covers 7 bases. J lost 2 bases, V lost 7 bases, and 5 bases had no gene match. The CDR3 loop spans 14 amino acids. Germline CDR1 reads LNHDA; CDR2 reads SQIVND (reference sequence). DNA for the CDR3: TGTGCCAGTACCCCGGACAGGCCTGGAAACACCATATATTTT. Translating gives CASTPDRPGNTIYF.

This clonotype was seen only a few times. This clone may be a read error of a much larger clone one base away. The chain recombines TRBV5-6 with TRBJ2-1; the D is unclear. The CDR3 is 14 residues long. Trimming pared 0 bases from V and 9 bases from J, leaving 13 bases between. Germline values: CDR1 SGHDT, CDR2 YYEEEE. Here the CDR3 reads CASSLEAERSEQFF. The CDR3 bases are TGTGCCAGCAGCTTGGAAGCTGAGAGGAGTGAGCAGTTCTTC.

J is TRBJ2-7 and V is TRBV6-6; no clear D. The V end was cut by 3 bases, the J end by 5 bases, with 5 bases between. This CDR3 has 11 amino acids. The germline V gene encodes CDR1 MNHNY and CDR2 SVGAGI (reference sequence). The CDR3 nucleotides are TGTGCCAGCAGTTATCGTGACGAGCAGTACTTC. Translating gives CASSYRDEQYF.

This clonotype was observed at least ten times. V and J are TRBV7-9 and TRBJ1-6, with TRBD1 as a possible D gene (6 bases). Germline CDR1 is SEHNR and CDR2 is FQNEAQ (reference sequence). The V and J ends lost 5 bases and 9 bases respectively, with 20 bases between them. This CDR3 is 16 amino acids long. The CDR3 nucleotides are TGTGCCAGCAGCCCCCCAGGGGCCGGATTAGGTTCACCCCTCCACTTT. As protein: CASSPPGAGLGSPLHF.

This chain's CDR3 is CASSLLNEGETQYF. For the CDR3, the DNA is TGTGCCAGCAGTTTACTAAACGAGGGAGAGACCCAGTACTTC. This sequence joins TRBV28 and TRBJ2-5, with D possibly being TRBD2 (5 bases). The CDR3 extends over 14 amino acids. Germline loops: CDR1 MDHEN, CDR2 SYDVKM. V was clipped by 2 bases and J by 4 bases, with 11 bases between them.

This clonotype was counted ten times or more. The rearrangement links TRBV13 to TRBJ2-7, with a possible D match to TRBD2 (5 bases). The CDR3 has 13 residues. V lost 6 bases and J 6 bases, leaving 15 bases between the germline ends. Germline V gene data show CDR1 as PRHDT and CDR2 as FYEKMQ (reference sequence). The CDR3 DNA is TGTGCCAGCAGTTACATCACTAGACGCGAGCAGTACTTC. Translated, it gives CASSYITRREQYF.

The chain links TRBV7-6 to TRBJ1-4; the D is unclear. The germline V gene has CDR1 SGHVS and CDR2 FNYEAQ. Trimming removed 5 bases from V and 11 bases from J, with 12 bases in between. This CDR3 is built from 12 residues. The DNA for the CDR3 is TGTGCCAGCAGCCCCGGGGTGGGGAAACTGTTTTTT. This encodes CASSPGVGKLFF.

This chain uses TRBV30 with TRBJ2-3; D is possibly TRBD1 (5 bases). This CDR3 is built from 17 residues. The germline CDR1 and CDR2 sequences are GTSNPN and SVGIG (reference sequence). V lost 3 bases, J lost 4 bases, and 23 bases lay in between. CDR3 bases: TGTGCCTGGAGAACAGCCGCTGAGTATGGGGCACCAGATACGCAGTATTTT. As protein: CAWRTAAEYGAPDTQYF.

In its sample, this clonotype was seen many times. V is TRBV27 and J is TRBJ2-7; D is ambiguous. The V end was cut by 0 bases, the J end by 6 bases, with 6 bases between. The V gene's germline CDR1 is MNHEY and CDR2 SMNVEV (reference sequence). The CDR3 covers 12 residues. The CDR3 bases are TGTGCCAGCAGTTTATCGCCTCCCGAGCAGTACTTC. Its translation is CASSLSPPEQYF.

The V and J genes are TRBV15 and TRBJ2-7; TRBD2 matches at 7 bases. Unmatched junction bases numbered 11, after V lost 5 bases and J lost 4 bases. This CDR3 has 15 amino acids. CDR1 is LNHNV and CDR2 is YYDKDF in the germline V gene (reference sequence). CDR3 amino acids: CATSPNWAGVYEQYF. In DNA form, the CDR3 reads TGTGCCACCAGCCCCAATTGGGCGGGAGTGTACGAGCAGTACTTC.